This T cell receptor beta chain was captured in a study of blood T cell repertoires in COVID-19 (dated by TCRdb to the early 2020s). With regard to the full study: Samples covering the acute and convalescent phases of COVID-19 were provided by collaborators in the United States, Italy and Spain. The material from the prospective study consisted of cDNA or gDNA derived from T cells, B-cell-depleted T cells, or PBMCs. Subjects who had been exposed to COVID-19, were actively infected with it, or had recovered from it provided the deeply sampled blood TCRbeta repertoires that made up the dataset. A freely available public database, intended as a resource for researchers studying the immune response to SARS-CoV-2, is where the repertoires were released. Samples came from the ongoing ImmuneRACE study (first 160 participants) plus 1,254 subjects from 6 global collaborators. A de-identified subject ID, COVID-19 status, age in years and sex were almost always included in the sample metadata. Where available, HLA class I and class II types were obtained from metadata supplied by the sample provider rather than from assay-based typing. On the study overall, not on this receptor specifically: Clinical and demographic metadata were provided uncurated, with the amount varying by source and participant.

The CDR3 numbers 18 residues from cysteine through phenylalanine. The DNA shown is the 54-base CDR3, in frame from base 1. Trimming leaves V shorter by 3 bases and J shorter by 0 bases, with the junction holding 4 bases beyond the gene matches. CDR1 is given as LGHNA and CDR2 as YNFKEQ, both from the germline V gene. As regards this clone: Its recognized antigen is unknown. Base quality data are lacking; no much larger clone is found one base away.

Each collaborating institution followed its own protocols to collect whole blood in K2EDTA tubes. For TCRbeta analysis, collaborator samples were shipped as frozen whole blood, as isolated PBMCs, or as DNA extracted from either sample type. TCRbeta CDR3 regions were amplified from genomic DNA using the immunoSEQ Assay, a bias-controlled multiplex PCR. The study's processing was this. The number of nucleated cells in each sample was estimated from the amplification of reference gene primers within the assay. To quantify the absolute abundance of each unique TCRbeta CDR3 rearrangement, sequence reads were collapsed and filtered. Productive Simpson clonality was computed per sample as the square root of Simpson's diversity index over productive rearrangements. The table comes from immuneACCESS by way of TCRdb, which keeps in-frame sequences with V and J called. Part of the clones is missing from these tables; in studies checked, under half for an unresolved V gene and the rest for unknown reasons. The V and J calls and clone size were taken over from that table, and D and trimming were inferred from the DNA. A total of about 100,000 clones appear in this sample, about four fifths of them only once. The ten largest clones take up 3.3% of the sample.

Sequencing was carried out using peripheral blood. Recombination connected TRBV4-2 to TRBJ2-5, and TRBD2 aligns with 16 junction nucleotides. This receptor was obtained from a woman of 80 years or more with active or convalescent COVID-19. The DNA sequence is TGTGCCAGCAGCCAGGCGGGACTAGCGGGGGGGTACCAAGAGACCCAGTACTTC. This is translated as CASSQAGLAGGYQETQYF.